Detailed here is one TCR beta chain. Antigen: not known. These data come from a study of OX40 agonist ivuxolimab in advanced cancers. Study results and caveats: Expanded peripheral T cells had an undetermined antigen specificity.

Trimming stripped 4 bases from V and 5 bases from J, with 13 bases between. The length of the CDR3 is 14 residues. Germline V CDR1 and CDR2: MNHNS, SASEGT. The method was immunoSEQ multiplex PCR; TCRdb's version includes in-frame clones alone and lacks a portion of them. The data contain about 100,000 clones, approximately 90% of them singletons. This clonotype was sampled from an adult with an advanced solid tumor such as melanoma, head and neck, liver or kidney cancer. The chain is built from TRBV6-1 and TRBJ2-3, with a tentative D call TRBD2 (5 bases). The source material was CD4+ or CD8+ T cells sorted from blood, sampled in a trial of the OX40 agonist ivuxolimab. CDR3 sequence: CASSGRPGLDTQYF. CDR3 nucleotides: TGTGCCAGCAGTGGGAGACCCGGACTAGATACGCAGTATTTT.